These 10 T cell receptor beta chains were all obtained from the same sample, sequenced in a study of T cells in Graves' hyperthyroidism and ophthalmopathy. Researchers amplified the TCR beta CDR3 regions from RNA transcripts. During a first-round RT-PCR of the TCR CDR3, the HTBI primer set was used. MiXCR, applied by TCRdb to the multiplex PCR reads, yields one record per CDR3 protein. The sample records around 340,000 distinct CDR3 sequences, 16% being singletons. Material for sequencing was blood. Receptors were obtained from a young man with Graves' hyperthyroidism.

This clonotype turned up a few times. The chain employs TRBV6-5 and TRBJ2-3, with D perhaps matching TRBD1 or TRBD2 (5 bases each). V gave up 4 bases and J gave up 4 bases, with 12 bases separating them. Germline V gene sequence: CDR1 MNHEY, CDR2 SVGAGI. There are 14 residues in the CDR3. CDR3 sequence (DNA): TGTGCCAGCAGTTTAAGGAGAGGGGCAGATACGCAGTATTTT. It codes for CASSLRRGADTQYF.

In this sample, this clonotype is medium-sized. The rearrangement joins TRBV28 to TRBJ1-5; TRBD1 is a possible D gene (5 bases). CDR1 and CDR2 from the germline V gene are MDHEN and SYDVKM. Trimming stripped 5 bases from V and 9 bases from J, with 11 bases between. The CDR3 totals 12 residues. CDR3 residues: CASSRGEWPQHF. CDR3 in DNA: TGTGCCAGCAGTAGAGGGGAATGGCCCCAGCATTTT.

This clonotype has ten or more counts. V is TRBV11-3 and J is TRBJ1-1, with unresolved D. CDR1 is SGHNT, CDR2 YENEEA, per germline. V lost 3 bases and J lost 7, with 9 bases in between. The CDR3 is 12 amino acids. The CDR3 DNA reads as TGTGCCAGCAGCTTCGGGGTGGTTGAAGCTTTCTTT. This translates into CASSFGVVEAFF. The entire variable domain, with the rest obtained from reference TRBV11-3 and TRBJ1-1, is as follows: EAGVVQSPRYKIIEKKQPVAFWCNPISGHNTLYWYLQNLGQGPELLIRYENEEAVDDSQLPKDRFSAERLKGVDSTLKIQPAELGDSAVYLCASSFGVVEAFFGQGTRLTVV.

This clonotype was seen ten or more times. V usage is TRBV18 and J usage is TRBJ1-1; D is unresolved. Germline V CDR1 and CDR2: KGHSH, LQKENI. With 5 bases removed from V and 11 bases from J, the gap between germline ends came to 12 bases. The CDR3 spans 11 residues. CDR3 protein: CASSSAVSAFF. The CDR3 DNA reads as TGTGCCAGCTCATCTGCGGTTTCGGCTTTCTTT.

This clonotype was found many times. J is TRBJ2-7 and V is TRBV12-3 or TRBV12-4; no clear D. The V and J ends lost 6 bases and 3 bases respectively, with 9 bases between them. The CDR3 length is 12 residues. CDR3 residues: CASSRLSYEQYF. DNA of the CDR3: TGTGCCAGCAGCCGACTGAGCTACGAGCAGTACTTC.

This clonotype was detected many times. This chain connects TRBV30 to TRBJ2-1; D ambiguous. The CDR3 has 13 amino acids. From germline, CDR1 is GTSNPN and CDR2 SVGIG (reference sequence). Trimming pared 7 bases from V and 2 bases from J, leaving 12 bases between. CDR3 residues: CASSVQTYNEQFF. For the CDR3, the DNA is TGTGCCTCCTCGGTCCAGACCTACAATGAGCAGTTCTTC. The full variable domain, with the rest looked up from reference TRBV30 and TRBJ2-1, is SQTIHQWPATLVQPVGSPLSLECTVEGTSNPNLYWYRQAAGRGLQLLFYSVGIGQISSEVPQNLSASRPQDRQFILSSKKLLLSDSGFYLCASSVQTYNEQFFGPGTRLTVL.

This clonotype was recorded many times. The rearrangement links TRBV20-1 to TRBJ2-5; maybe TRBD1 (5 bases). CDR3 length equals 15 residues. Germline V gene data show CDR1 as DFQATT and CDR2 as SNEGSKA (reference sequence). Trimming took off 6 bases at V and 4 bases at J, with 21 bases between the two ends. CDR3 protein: CSAASRQSGVETQYF. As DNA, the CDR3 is TGCAGTGCCGCCTCACGACAGTCTGGGGTAGAGACCCAGTACTTC.

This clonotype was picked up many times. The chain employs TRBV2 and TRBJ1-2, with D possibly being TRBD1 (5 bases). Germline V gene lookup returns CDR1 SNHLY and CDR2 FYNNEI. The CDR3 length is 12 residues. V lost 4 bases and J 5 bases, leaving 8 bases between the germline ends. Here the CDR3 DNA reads TGTGCCAGCAGTGGACAGCGTTATGGCTACACCTTC. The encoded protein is CASSGQRYGYTF.

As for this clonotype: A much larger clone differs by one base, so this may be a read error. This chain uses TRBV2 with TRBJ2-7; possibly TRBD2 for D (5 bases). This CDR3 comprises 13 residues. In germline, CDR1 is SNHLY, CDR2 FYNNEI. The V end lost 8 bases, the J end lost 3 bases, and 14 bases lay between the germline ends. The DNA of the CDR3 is TGTGCCAGCGAGGCAACGGCGGGCTACGAGCAGTACGTC. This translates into CASEATAGYEQYV.

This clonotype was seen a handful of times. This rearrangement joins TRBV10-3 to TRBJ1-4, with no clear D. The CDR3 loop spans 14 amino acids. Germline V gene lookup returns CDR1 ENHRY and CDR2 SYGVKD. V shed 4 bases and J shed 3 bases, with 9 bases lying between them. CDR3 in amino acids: CAISVGGSNEKLFF. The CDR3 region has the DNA TGTGCCATCAGTGTCGGCGGATCTAATGAAAAACTGTTTTTT.